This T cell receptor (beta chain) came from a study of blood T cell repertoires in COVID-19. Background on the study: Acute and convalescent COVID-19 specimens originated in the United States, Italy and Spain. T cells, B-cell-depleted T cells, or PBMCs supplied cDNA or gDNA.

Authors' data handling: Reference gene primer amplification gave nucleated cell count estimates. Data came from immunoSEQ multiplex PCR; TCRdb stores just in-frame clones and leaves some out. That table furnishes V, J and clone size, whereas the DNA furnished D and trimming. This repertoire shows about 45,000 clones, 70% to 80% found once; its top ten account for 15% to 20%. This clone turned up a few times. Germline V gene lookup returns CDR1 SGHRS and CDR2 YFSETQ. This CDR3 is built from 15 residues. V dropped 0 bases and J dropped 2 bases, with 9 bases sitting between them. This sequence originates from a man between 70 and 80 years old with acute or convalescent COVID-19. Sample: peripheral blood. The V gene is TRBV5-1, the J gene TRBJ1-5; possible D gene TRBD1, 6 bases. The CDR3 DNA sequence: TGCGCCAGCAGCTTGGCTCCAGGGGGCAATCAGCCCCAGCATTTT. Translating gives CASSLAPGGNQPQHF.